This is a list of T cell receptor beta chains from one sample in a study of shared clonotypes between healthy human individuals. Using immunoSEQ multiplex PCR, the repertoire was profiled, and TCRdb retains in-frame clones only, with some absent. This sample has approximately 2.5 million clones; roughly 92% occur once, and the top ten carry 0.14%. The specimen sequenced was naive CD4+ T cells sorted from blood. The receptor set was obtained from a man aged 18-30 years in good health. Each CDR3 is given with its conserved first and last residue. D genes are given only for firm matches. The size of a clone is reported for some rows only, either as once, few or many, or as a class for expanded clones.

>TRBJ1-6|-|-|TRBV11-3
TGTGCCAGCAGCTTACTTCGGGGTTCACCCCTCCACTTT
CASSLLRGSPLHF
>TRBJ2-7|-|-|TRBV11-2
TGTGCCAGCAGCTTAGAGGGGTGGACGCCTACCTACGAGCAGTACTTC
CASSLEGWTPTYEQYF
>TRBJ1-2|-|-|TRBV19
TGTGCCAGTAGTATAGATTTCAGGGGTTTTGCTGGCGGCTACACCTTC
CASSIDFRGFAGGYTF
>TRBJ1-1|-|-|TRBV28
TGTGCCAGCAGTCCAACTCGGGACACTGAAGCTTTCTTT
CASSPTRDTEAFF
>TRBJ1-3|-|-|TRBV29-1
TGCAGCGTGGGTCCGAGCTCTGGAAACACCATATATTTT
CSVGPSSGNTIYF
>TRBJ2-1|TRBD2|-|TRBV5-6
TGTGCCAGCAGCTTGGTAGCTAGCGGGGGCTATGAGCAGTTCTTC
CASSLVASGGYEQFF
>TRBJ1-2|-|-|TRBV6-1
TGTGCCAGCACCCCAAGTATCCGTTATGGCTACACCTTC
CASTPSIRYGYTF
>TRBJ1-6|-|-|TRBV6-5
TGTGCCAGCAGTCCCTCGGCCTATAATTCACCCCTCCACTTT
CASSPSAYNSPLHF
>TRBJ1-4|-|-|TRBV5-1
TGCGCCAGCAGCTTGTTTCTAGATGAAAAACTGTTTTTT
CASSLFLDEKLFF
>TRBJ2-1|TRBD2|-|TRBV5-1
TGCGCCAGCAAGATATCCGGGACTAGCTCCTACAATGAGCAGTTCTTC
CASKISGTSSYNEQFF
>TRBJ2-5|-|-|TRBV27
TGTGCCAGCAGCCCTATCGGGGAGACCCAGTACTTC
CASSPIGETQYF
>TRBJ2-7|-|-|TRBV30
TGTGCCTGGAGTCCCGATGTCAGCTCCTACGAGCAGTACTTC
CAWSPDVSSYEQYF
>TRBJ1-1|-|-|TRBV7-2
TGTGCCAGCAGCCCGCCAGCTGGGAACACTGAAGCTTTCTTT
CASSPPAGNTEAFF
>TRBJ2-7|-|-|TRBV7-8
TGTGCCAGCAGCTTAGGAACGGATTCGGGGGAGCAGTACTTC
CASSLGTDSGEQYF
>TRBJ2-2|-|-|TRBV2
TGTGCCAGCAGTGTGGCGGAGGCGGGCACCGGGGAGCTGTTTTTT
CASSVAEAGTGELFF
>TRBJ2-5|-|-|TRBV7-6
TGTGCCAGTGGGGTGACCCGGGGGAATCAAGAGACCCAGTACTTC
CASGVTRGNQETQYF
>TRBJ1-1|-|once|TRBV4-1
TGCGCCAGCAGCCAAGATGAAGGGGCAAAAGGTGAAGCTTTCTTT
CASSQDEGAKGEAFF
>TRBJ2-7|-|-|TRBV5-1
TGCGCCAGCAGCCCGGGACTGTTAGACGAGCAGTACTTC
CASSPGLLDEQYF
>TRBJ2-3|-|-|TRBV6-4
TGTGCCAGCAGACCGGGCCCTAGCACAGATACGCAGTATTTT
CASRPGPSTDTQYF
>TRBJ1-1|-|-|TRBV6-5
TGTGCCAGCAGCTTGGTTCCGGCTGAGAACACTGAAGCTTTCTTT
CASSLVPAENTEAFF